This T cell receptor (beta chain) was recovered during a study of cytotoxic CD8 clonotypes in ibrutinib-treated CLL. The method was immunoSEQ multiplex PCR; TCRdb's version includes in-frame clones alone and lacks a portion of them. This table has 200,000 or so clones, 79% appearing once. The CDR3 loop spans 16 amino acids. Germline lookup yields CDR1 SGHRS and CDR2 YFSETQ. The trim removed 0 bases at V and 1 base at J, leaving 7 bases unmatched. Study-wide findings and caveats: Clonality, elevated at ibrutinib response, dropped back toward baseline at progression. Treatment left the uncommon public clonotypes either contracted or stable in frequency.

In regard to this clone: Antigen: not known.

This specimen consisted of PBMCs, obtained after 12 months of ibrutinib treatment. The chain employs TRBV5-1 and TRBJ2-7; TRBD2 matches 7 bases. This sequence originates from a human donor with chronic lymphocytic leukemia. CDR3: CASSLVGGRASYEQYF. DNA for the CDR3: TGCGCCAGCAGCTTGGTAGGCGGGAGAGCATCCTACGAGCAGTACTTC.